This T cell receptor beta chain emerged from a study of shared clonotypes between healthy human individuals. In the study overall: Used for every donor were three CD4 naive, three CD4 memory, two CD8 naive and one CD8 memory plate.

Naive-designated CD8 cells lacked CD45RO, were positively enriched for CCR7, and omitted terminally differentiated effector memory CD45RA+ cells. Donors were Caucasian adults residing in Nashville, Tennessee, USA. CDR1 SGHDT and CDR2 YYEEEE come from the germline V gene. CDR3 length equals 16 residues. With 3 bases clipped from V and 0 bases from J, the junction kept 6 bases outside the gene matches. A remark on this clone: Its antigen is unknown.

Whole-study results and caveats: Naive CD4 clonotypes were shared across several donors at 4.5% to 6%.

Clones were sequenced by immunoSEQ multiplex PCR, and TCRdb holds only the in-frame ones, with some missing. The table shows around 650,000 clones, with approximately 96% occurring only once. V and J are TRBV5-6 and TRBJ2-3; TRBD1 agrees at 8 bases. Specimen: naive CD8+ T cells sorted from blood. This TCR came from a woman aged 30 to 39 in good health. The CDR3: CASSSTDRASTDTQYF. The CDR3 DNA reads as TGTGCCAGCAGCTCAACGGACAGGGCGAGCACAGATACGCAGTATTTT. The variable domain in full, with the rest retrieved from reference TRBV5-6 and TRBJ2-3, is DAGVTQSPTHLIKTRGQQVTLRCSPKSGHDTVSWYQQALGQGPQFIFQYYEEEERQRGNFPDRFSGHQFPNYSSELNVNALLLGDSALYLCASSSTDRASTDTQYFGPGTRLTVL.